A selection of T cell receptor beta chains follows, all from one sample in a study of T-cell reconstitution after alpha-beta-depleted transplantation in children. TCRdb reanalysed the PCR reads using MiXCR and keeps one entry per CDR3 protein. The sample has 70,000 to 95,000 distinct CDR3 sequences, 15% to 20% seen once. The sequences come from PBMCs, mostly from graft donor cells, collected 360 days after TCRalphabeta/CD19-depleted stem cell transplant. These receptors all come from a male patient aged 2 to 9 who had a stem cell transplant for acute lymphoblastic leukemia, so the T cells may come from the graft donor. Both conserved end residues are part of each CDR3. Fields, in order: V gene, CDR3 length, D gene, J gene, clone size, CDR3 protein, CDR3 DNA. D genes are given only for firm matches. Size tells how often a clone was seen (once, few, many) or the class of an expanded clone, and some rows leave it out.

>TRBV5-1|12|NA|TRBJ1-2|once
CASSRDDYGYTF
TGCGCCAGCAGCCGAGACGACTATGGCTACACCTTC
>TRBV7-9|15|TRBD1|TRBJ1-4|NA
CASSARTGRNEKLFF
TGTGCCAGCAGCGCAAGGACAGGGAGGAATGAAAAACTGTTTTTT
>TRBV6-5|14|TRBD1|TRBJ1-4|few
CASSSWDRGEKLFF
TGTGCCAGCAGTTCCTGGGACAGGGGGGAAAAACTGTTTTTT
>TRBV20-1|13|NA|TRBJ2-2|NA
CSAGQLNTGELFF
TGCAGTGCTGGACAGCTGAACACCGGGGAGCTGTTTTTT
>TRBV10-1|14|TRBD2|TRBJ2-7|NA
CASSELAGAYEQYF
TGCGCCAGCAGTGAGTTAGCGGGAGCCTACGAGCAGTACTTC
>TRBV29-1|12|NA|TRBJ1-1|NA
CSVEGGRTEAFF
TGCAGCGTTGAAGGGGGCCGCACTGAAGCTTTCTTT
>TRBV12-3/TRBV12-4|16|NA|TRBJ2-7|few
CASSLGRGRGSYEQYF
TGTGCCAGCAGTTTAGGAAGGGGCAGGGGCTCCTACGAGCAGTACTTC
>TRBV12-3/TRBV12-4|16|NA|TRBJ1-3|few
CASSRGVVGTGNTIYF
TGTGCCAGCAGCCGTGGTGTCGTTGGTACAGGAAACACCATATATTTT
>TRBV5-1|13|NA|TRBJ2-7|NA
CASSLLSSYEQYF
TGCGCCAGCAGCTTGTTGAGCTCCTACGAGCAGTACTTC
>TRBV12-3/TRBV12-4|16|TRBD2|TRBJ2-4|NA
CASSPGLALAKNIQYF
TGTGCCAGCAGCCCTGGACTAGCACTAGCCAAAAACATTCAGTACTTC
>TRBV10-2|12|NA|TRBJ2-7|few
CAAGGMTYEQYF
TGCGCCGCGGGCGGGATGACCTACGAGCAGTACTTC
>TRBV10-2|16|TRBD1|TRBJ2-2|NA
CASSEDRGRRTGELFF
TGCGCCAGCAGTGAGGACAGGGGGCGTCGAACCGGGGAGCTGTTTTTT
>TRBV12-3/TRBV12-4|12|NA|TRBJ1-1|many
CASSFRRTEAFF
TGTGCCAGCAGTTTTCGGCGGACTGAAGCTTTCTTT
>TRBV19|16|NA|TRBJ2-4|NA
CASSIEYTLAKNIQYF
TGTGCCAGTAGTATAGAGTACACCTTAGCCAAAAACATTCAGTACTTC
>TRBV7-9|16|NA|TRBJ2-5|NA
CASSDTPHRVQETQYF
TGTGCCAGCAGCGATACCCCCCACAGGGTTCAAGAGACCCAGTACTTC
>TRBV20-1|15|NA|TRBJ2-1|few
CSARIGGSSYNEQFF
TGCAGTGCTAGAATTGGGGGGAGCTCCTACAATGAGCAGTTCTTC
>TRBV6-1|13|NA|TRBJ1-1|NA
CASRRGRNTEAFF
TGTGCCAGCAGACGGGGACGCAACACTGAAGCTTTCTTT
>TRBV25-1|14|TRBD1|TRBJ2-7|few
CASSDRTGAYEQYF
TGTGCCAGCAGTGACCGGACAGGCGCCTACGAGCAGTACTTC
>TRBV5-1|13|NA|TRBJ1-1|NA
CASSTVPNTEAFF
TGCGCCAGCAGCACGGTCCCGAACACTGAAGCTTTCTTT
>TRBV20-1|11|NA|TRBJ2-5|NA
CSAPGLGAQYF
TGCAGTGCCCCAGGCCTGGGGGCCCAGTACTTC
>TRBV11-3|16|TRBD2|TRBJ2-1|NA
CASSSPGLAGVIEQFF
TGTGCCAGCAGCTCGCCGGGACTAGCGGGAGTAATTGAGCAGTTCTTC
>TRBV12-3/TRBV12-4|13|NA|TRBJ2-7|NA
CASSLGRPHEQYF
TGTGCCAGCAGTTTAGGACGGCCCCACGAGCAGTACTTC
>TRBV12-3/TRBV12-4|14|NA|TRBJ1-5|few
CASSPRYSNQPQHF
TGTGCCAGCAGTCCCCGTTATAGCAATCAGCCCCAGCATTTT
>TRBV5-1|15|TRBD2|TRBJ2-3|many
CASSLPSGGTNTQYF
TGCGCCAGCAGCTTACCCAGCGGGGGAACGAATACGCAGTATTTT
>TRBV11-2|17|NA|TRBJ2-3|NA
CASNSQNRAGSTDTQYF
TGTGCCAGCAATTCCCAGAACAGGGCGGGAAGCACAGATACGCAGTATTTT
>TRBV5-4|15|TRBD2|TRBJ2-1|NA
CASSLWGSGAGEQFF
TGTGCCAGCAGCTTGTGGGGCAGCGGGGCGGGAGAGCAGTTCTTC
>TRBV7-8|14|NA|TRBJ2-7|NA
CASSLVARVGEQYF
TGTGCCAGCAGCTTAGTCGCCAGGGTGGGCGAGCAGTACTTC
>TRBV12-3/TRBV12-4|13|TRBD2|TRBJ2-1|many
CASSSAGGIEQFF
TGTGCCAGCAGTTCCGCGGGAGGCATTGAGCAGTTCTTC
>TRBV5-1|17|TRBD2|TRBJ2-1|many
CASSILAGHYSYNEQFF
TGCGCCAGCAGCATACTAGCGGGCCACTACTCCTACAATGAGCAGTTCTTC